The 31 T cell receptor beta chains listed next were all sequenced from one sample in a study of post-analysis software for immune sequencing data. Overall study findings and caveats: Elevated frequency relative to controls characterized roughly 5 TRBV segments in patients, TRBV5-6, TRBV5-1 and TRBV20-1 among them.

No cognate antigen is known for these TCRs. The TCR beta cDNA libraries contained unique molecular identifiers. TCRdb ran MiXCR on the PCR reads and lists one entry per CDR3 protein. The sample consists of hundreds of thousands of distinct CDR3 sequences, roughly 29% of them appearing once. The sequenced sample consisted of blood. These receptors were taken from a girl aged 10 to 17 with multiple sclerosis.

The chain links TRBV3-1 to TRBJ2-7; D unresolved. The DNA end favors TRBJ2-5, so the J call may be wrong. The germline V gene encodes CDR1 LGHDT and CDR2 YNNKEL (reference sequence). The CDR3 spans 13 residues. This CDR3 is CASSPILGGTQYF. The CDR3 DNA is TGTGCCAGCAGCCCTATTCTCGGCGGGACCCAGTACTTC.

V usage is TRBV20-1 and J usage is TRBJ2-1; no clear D. Trimming removed 5 bases at V and 5 bases at J, with 13 bases between. The CDR3 is 13 residues long. Germline values: CDR1 DFQATT, CDR2 SNEGSKA (reference sequence). CDR3 DNA: TGCAGTGCTCACGACGACCGTGACAATGAGCAGTTCTTC. Translation: CSAHDDRDNEQFF.

The chain has TRBV20-1 and TRBJ2-7; TRBD2 aligns across 8 bases. Germline V gene lookup returns CDR1 DFQATT and CDR2 SNEGSKA (reference sequence). Germline trimming cut 3 bases from V and 2 bases from J; bases unmatched to any gene: 3. The CDR3 is 13 residues long. CDR3 nucleotides: TGCAGTGCTAGCGGGAGGGGAACCTACGAGCAGTACTTC. Translated: CSASGRGTYEQYF.

This clonotype occurred a few times. The DNA for the CDR3 is TGTGCCAGCAGCCGCTACCGGGACACGAACACTGAAGCTTTCTTT. Protein sequence: CASSRYRDTNTEAFF. The V call is TRBV3-1, the J call TRBJ1-1; D might be TRBD1 (6 bases). V was clipped by 4 bases and J by 1 base, with 13 bases between them. Per germline, CDR1 LGHDT and CDR2 YNNKEL (reference sequence). CDR3 size: 15 residues. The variable domain in full, with the rest retrieved from reference TRBV3-1 and TRBJ1-1, is DTAVSQTPKYLVTQMGNDKSIKCEQNLGHDTMYWYKQDSKKFLKIMFSYNNKELIINETVPNRFSPKSPDKAHLNLHINSLELGDSAVYFCASSRYRDTNTEAFFGQGTRLTVV.

This clonotype has just one count. The chain carries TRBV12-3 or TRBV12-4 and TRBJ2-2; 15 bases align to TRBD2. Germline trimming cut 11 bases from V and 5 bases from J; bases unmatched to any gene: 3. This CDR3 is 14 amino acids long. CDR3 in amino acids: CAAGLAGGTGELFF. The CDR3 region has the DNA TGTGCCGCCGGACTAGCGGGGGGGACCGGGGAGCTGTTTTTT.

This chain links TRBV29-1 with TRBJ2-7, with a weak D call TRBD2 (7 bases). V was trimmed by 7 bases and J by 6 bases, leaving 16 bases between them. Germline V gene lookup returns CDR1 SQVTM and CDR2 ANQGSEA. This CDR3 is built from 12 residues. The CDR3 DNA reads TGCAGCGCCGGCGGGGGCTATGGCGAGCAGTACTTC. It codes for CSAGGGYGEQYF.

This clonotype has just a few counts. The chain has TRBV4-1 and TRBJ2-7; 9 bases fit TRBD1. CDR1 is MGHRA, CDR2 YSYEKL, per germline. Unmatched junction bases numbered 7, after V lost 3 bases and J lost 7 bases. The CDR3 totals 14 residues. The CDR3 DNA sequence: TGCGCCAGCAGCCAGGGACAGGGTGCGTCTGAGCAGTACTTC. Translation gives CASSQGQGASEQYF.

This clonotype was picked up a small number of times. The gene calls are TRBV7-9 and TRBJ1-1, with D perhaps TRBD1 (5 bases). CDR1 is SEHNR, CDR2 FQNEAQ, per germline (reference sequence). Deletions cut 5 bases from V and 6 bases from J, with 16 bases between. The CDR3 totals 14 residues. This chain's CDR3 is CASSPSAGRAEAFF. The CDR3 DNA is TGTGCCAGCAGCCCCTCTGCGGGGCGGGCTGAAGCTTTCTTT. Together with reference TRBV7-9 and TRBJ1-1, the CDR3 gives the full variable domain: DTGVSQNPRHKITKRGQNVTFRCDPISEHNRLYWYRQTLGQGPEFLTYFQNEAQLEKSRLLSDRFSAERPKGSFSTLEIQRTEQGDSAMYLCASSPSAGRAEAFFGQGTRLTVV.

This clonotype was detected only a few times. CDR3 bases: TGTGCCAGCAGCGACAGGGTGATTGTAGATGAGCAGTTCTTC. Protein sequence: CASSDRVIVDEQFF. The rearrangement joins TRBV6-2 or TRBV6-3 to TRBJ2-1; 7 nucleotides line up with TRBD1. The CDR3 spans 14 residues. The trim removed 6 bases at V and 8 bases at J, leaving 10 bases unmatched. Germline-derived CDR1 and CDR2 are MNHEY and SVGEGT.

This clonotype was recorded many times. The genes are TRBV5-1 and TRBJ2-7; TRBD1 agrees at 8 bases. V lost 5 bases and J lost 1; bases outside the gene matches: 11. The CDR3 contains 16 residues. Germline CDR1 SGHRS, CDR2 YFSETQ. The CDR3 here is CASRAGTGIRSYEQYF. CDR3 DNA: TGCGCCAGCAGAGCCGGGACAGGTATTCGATCCTACGAGCAGTACTTC.

J is TRBJ2-3 and V is TRBV6-5; no reliable D call. Deletions cut 4 bases from V and 0 bases from J, with 11 bases between. Germline loops: CDR1 MNHEY, CDR2 SVGAGI. There are 15 residues in the CDR3. CDR3 protein: CASSSRDISTDTQYF. The CDR3 DNA reads TGTGCCAGCAGTTCCCGCGACATTAGCACAGATACGCAGTATTTT.

A few counts support this clonotype. The rearrangement uses TRBV5-1 and TRBJ2-6; possible D gene TRBD1, 5 bases. CDR3 size: 18 residues. V was clipped by 4 bases and J by 0 bases, with 17 bases between them. From germline, CDR1 is SGHRS and CDR2 YFSETQ. In DNA, the CDR3 is TGCGCCAGCAGCGACCCGCAGGGATTCAACTCTGGGGCCAACGTCCTGACTTTC. Residues: CASSDPQGFNSGANVLTF.

In its sample, this clonotype was seen a few times. Here the CDR3 DNA reads TGTGCCACCCAAGGACAGGGGACTAACTATGGCTACACCTTC. It is translated as CATQGQGTNYGYTF. The rearrangement joins TRBV28 to TRBJ1-2, with TRBD1 matching 9 bases. Losses at the gene ends were 10 bases for V and 0 bases for J; bases not matched to a gene: 6. The CDR3 consists of 14 residues. Germline values: CDR1 MDHEN, CDR2 SYDVKM.

The V gene is TRBV3-1, the J gene TRBJ2-6; TRBD1 might be the D (5 bases). V dropped 2 bases and J dropped 2 bases, with 10 bases sitting between them. Germline CDR1 and CDR2: LGHDT and YNNKEL (reference sequence). This CDR3 comprises 16 residues. Here the CDR3 reads CASSQSFRAGANVLTF. The CDR3 DNA sequence: TGTGCCAGCAGCCAAAGTTTCAGGGCTGGGGCCAACGTCCTGACTTTC.

The chain couples TRBV6-4 to TRBJ2-2, with a possible D match to TRBD2 (5 bases). V gave up 4 bases and J gave up 2 bases, with 8 bases separating them. CDR3 size: 14 residues. Germline V lookup: CDR1 MRHNA, CDR2 SNTAGT. CDR3 sequence: CASSALVNTGELFF. In nucleotides, the CDR3 is TGTGCCAGCAGTGCACTAGTCAACACCGGGGAGCTGTTTTTT.

This clonotype was detected a few times. This rearrangement joins TRBV2 to TRBJ2-5; 8 bases line up with TRBD1. The CDR3 is 14 amino acids. The V segment lost 5 bases and the J segment 5 bases; nucleotides outside the gene matches: 7. CDR1 is SNHLY and CDR2 is FYNNEI in the germline V gene. The CDR3 loop reads CASSQGARWETQYF. CDR3 DNA sequence: TGTGCCAGCAGTCAGGGGGCGCGGTGGGAGACCCAGTACTTC. The full variable domain, its missing parts supplied by reference TRBV2 and TRBJ2-5, is EPEVTQTPSHQVTQMGQEVILRCVPISNHLYFYWYRQILGQKVEFLVSFYNNEISEKSEIFDDQFSVERPDGSNFTLKIRSTKLEDSAMYFCASSQGARWETQYFGPGTRLLVL.

V gene TRBV18 combines with J gene TRBJ2-7; 9 bases fit TRBD1. Germline trimming cut 2 bases from V and 5 bases from J; bases unmatched to any gene: 7. The CDR3 is 15 residues long. CDR1 and CDR2 (germline): KGHSH, LQKENI. This chain's CDR3 is CASSPLDRGGHEQYF. The CDR3, as DNA: TGTGCCAGCTCACCATTGGACAGGGGCGGGCACGAGCAGTACTTC.

The DNA of the CDR3 is TGCGCCAGCAGCCTGAGAACAGGGGACGATACGCAGTATTTT. Its protein is CASSLRTGDDTQYF. J is TRBJ2-3 and V is TRBV4-1, with TRBD1 identical over 7 bases. Germline V lookup: CDR1 MGHRA, CDR2 YSYEKL. Trimming removed 4 bases from V and 6 bases from J; junction bases left unmatched: 7. This CDR3 spans 14 amino acids.

The chain has TRBV7-2 and TRBJ2-7; 10 bases are shared with TRBD1. Germline CDR1 reads SGHTA; CDR2 reads FQGNSA. The V gene end was trimmed by 5 bases and the J gene end by 7 bases; junction bases not matched to a gene: 11. This CDR3 is 15 amino acids long. Written as DNA, the CDR3 is TGTGCCAGCAGCCCGGGACAGGGGCCGTCAAGGGAGCAGTACTTC. Translating gives CASSPGQGPSREQYF.

This clonotype was recorded a few times. The chain's CDR3 is CSARAGRMNTEAFF. The CDR3 DNA follows: TGCAGTGCTAGAGCCGGTAGAATGAACACTGAAGCTTTCTTT. V is TRBV20-1 and J is TRBJ1-1; unclear D gene. Germline V CDR1 and CDR2: DFQATT, SNEGSKA (reference sequence). Trimming cost V 1 base and J 0 bases, with 9 bases left between them. The CDR3 contains 14 residues.

CDR3 loop: CSARDFRAPYTGELFF. The CDR3 bases are TGCAGTGCTAGAGATTTCCGGGCACCATACACCGGGGAGCTGTTTTTT. This chain uses TRBV20-1 with TRBJ2-2, with no clear D. V shed 0 bases and J shed 3 bases, with 14 bases lying between them. CDR1 is DFQATT, CDR2 SNEGSKA, per germline (reference sequence). The CDR3 is made up of 16 amino acids.

This clonotype has a handful of counts. The chain joins TRBV2 to TRBJ2-5; D possibly corresponds to TRBD1 (6 bases). The CDR3 is made up of 16 amino acids. Germline lookup yields CDR1 SNHLY and CDR2 FYNNEI. Trimming removed 5 bases from V and 1 base from J, with 17 bases in between. CDR3 coding DNA: TGTGCCAGCAGTCTCCGACAGGCGAGCCCCCAAGAGACCCAGTACTTC. Its protein product is CASSLRQASPQETQYF.

V usage is TRBV27 and J usage is TRBJ1-4; the D gene is possibly TRBD1 (6 bases). Germline V gene data show CDR1 as MNHEY and CDR2 as SMNVEV (reference sequence). The CDR3 consists of 15 residues. Trimming removed 3 bases at V and 0 bases at J, with 8 bases between. CDR3 sequence: CASSFRGPTNEKLFF. The CDR3 DNA reads as TGTGCCAGCAGTTTCAGGGGTCCAACTAATGAAAAACTGTTTTTT. The variable domain in full, with the rest retrieved from reference TRBV27 and TRBJ1-4, is EAQVTQNPRYLITVTGKKLTVTCSQNMNHEYMSWYRQDPGLGLRQIYYSMNVEVTDKGDVPEGYKVSRKEKRNFPLILESPSPNQTSLYFCASSFRGPTNEKLFFGSGTQLSVL.

This clonotype was observed a single time. V gene TRBV9 combines with J gene TRBJ2-3; D may correspond to TRBD1 or TRBD2 (6 bases each). Trimming pared 0 bases from V and 9 bases from J, leaving 11 bases between. The germline V gene encodes CDR1 SGDLS and CDR2 YYNGEE. The CDR3 has 13 residues. The CDR3 nucleotides are TGTGCCAGCAGCGTAGAAAGGGGGGTCACGCAGTATTTT. Its protein is CASSVERGVTQYF.

The V gene is TRBV29-1, the J gene TRBJ2-3; 16 nucleotides align to TRBD2. This CDR3 is built from 17 residues. Looked up from germline, CDR1 is SQVTM and CDR2 is ANQGSEA. The V gene end was trimmed by 0 bases and the J gene end by 9 bases; junction bases not matched to a gene: 9. The CDR3 is CSVEEVGTSGRVGTQYF. CDR3 nucleotides: TGCAGCGTTGAAGAGGTTGGGACTAGCGGGAGGGTAGGAACGCAGTATTTT.

The chain recombines TRBV19 with TRBJ1-6; 7 bases fit TRBD1. Germline CDR1 LNHDA, CDR2 SQIVND (reference sequence). CDR3 length: 14 amino acids. The V segment lost 6 bases and the J segment 10 bases; nucleotides outside the gene matches: 9. CDR3 in amino acids: CASREGAKESPLHF. Here the CDR3 DNA reads TGTGCCAGTAGGGAGGGGGCGAAGGAATCACCCCTCCACTTT. The variable domain in full, with the rest retrieved from reference TRBV19 and TRBJ1-6, is DGGITQSPKYLFRKEGQNVTLSCEQNLNHDAMYWYRQDPGQGLRLIYYSQIVNDFQKGDIAEGYSVSREKKESFPLTVTSAQKNPTAFYLCASREGAKESPLHFGNGTRLTVT.

The V and J genes are TRBV7-6 and TRBJ2-5; perhaps D is TRBD1 or TRBD2 (6 bases each). The J call is in doubt because the DNA end fits TRBJ2-4 better. CDR3 length: 15 amino acids. Germline values: CDR1 SGHVS, CDR2 FNYEAQ. CDR3 coding DNA: TGTGCCAGCAGCCGGGGGCGGCAGATGGAGAACATTCAGTACTTC. Encoded protein: CASSRGRQMENIQYF.

This clonotype showed up many times. CDR3 loop: CASSPPGKETQYF. The CDR3 coding sequence is TGTGCCAGCAGCCCGCCCGGGAAGGAGACCCAGTACTTC. The chain couples TRBV6-5 to TRBJ2-5; maybe TRBD2 (5 bases). CDR3 size: 13 residues. The ends were cut back, 6 bases at V and 5 bases at J, with 13 bases in the middle. Germline CDR1 is MNHEY and CDR2 is SVGAGI.

The table lists this clonotype with a few counts. The V call is TRBV7-2, the J call TRBJ2-3, with a weak D call TRBD2 (5 bases). The CDR3 consists of 14 residues. The V gene's germline CDR1 is SGHTA and CDR2 FQGNSA. The V and J ends lost 4 bases and 11 bases respectively, with 19 bases between them. The CDR3 sequence: CASSSSRAEVVQYF. The CDR3 coding sequence is TGTGCCAGCAGCTCCTCGAGGGCCGAGGTGGTGCAGTATTTT.

This clonotype was detected once. Sequence at one end of the junction differs from germline and may be a read error. This chain joins TRBV2 and TRBJ2-7; D is ambiguous. Looked up from germline, CDR1 is SNHLY and CDR2 is FYNNEI. The CDR3 contains 12 residues. The CDR3 protein is CTSNADTYEQYF. In DNA, the CDR3 is TGTACCAGCAACGCAGACACCTACGAGCAGTACTTC.

Worth noting for this clonotype: Sequence at one end of the junction differs from germline and may be a read error. The chain is built from TRBV5-1 and TRBJ2-1; D unresolved. Germline-derived CDR1 and CDR2 are SGHRS and YFSETQ. CDR3 length: 12 residues. CDR3 region: CACSRSYNEQFF. As DNA, the CDR3 is TGCGCCTGCAGCCGCTCCTACAATGAGCAGTTCTTC.